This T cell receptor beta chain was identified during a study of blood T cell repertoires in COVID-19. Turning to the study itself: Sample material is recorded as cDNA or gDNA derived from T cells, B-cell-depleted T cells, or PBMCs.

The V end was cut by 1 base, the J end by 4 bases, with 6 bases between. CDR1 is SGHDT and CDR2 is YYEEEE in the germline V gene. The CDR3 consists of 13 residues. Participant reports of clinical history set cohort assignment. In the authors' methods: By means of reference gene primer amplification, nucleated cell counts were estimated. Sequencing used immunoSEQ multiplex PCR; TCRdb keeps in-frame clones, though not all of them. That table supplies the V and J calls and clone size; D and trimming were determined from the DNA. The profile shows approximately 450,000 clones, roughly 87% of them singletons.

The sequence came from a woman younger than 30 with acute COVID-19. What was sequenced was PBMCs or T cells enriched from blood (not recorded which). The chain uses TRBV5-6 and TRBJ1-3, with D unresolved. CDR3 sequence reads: CASSLHGGNTIYF. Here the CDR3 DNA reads TGTGCCAGCAGCTTGCACGGGGGAAACACCATATATTTT.